The T cell receptor beta chain under discussion was sequenced for a study of blood T cell repertoires in COVID-19. For the study at large: There were acute and convalescent COVID-19 samples, and they came from the United States, Italy and Spain.

This clone has only a few counts. Sequencing used immunoSEQ multiplex PCR; TCRdb keeps in-frame clones, though not all of them. The table records around 150,000 clones, approximately 80% of them present only once. The CDR3 length is 14 residues. Trimming pared 1 base from V and 6 bases from J, leaving 8 bases between. Germline values: CDR1 KGHDR, CDR2 SFDVKD. Sequenced input: peripheral blood. This chain links TRBV24-1 with TRBJ2-2, with D perhaps matching TRBD2 (6 bases). This receptor was obtained from a man in his sixties who had recovered from COVID-19. CDR3 protein: CATSDFGGSGELFF. The CDR3 coding sequence is TGTGCCACCAGTGATTTTGGGGGGTCCGGGGAGCTGTTTTTT.